The 22 T cell receptor beta chains presented below share a single source sample, sequenced in a study of T cell responses to AZD1222 COVID-19 vaccine (dated by TCRdb to the early 2020s). Preparation of the library involved the immunoSEQ multiplex PCR assay. Held by TCRdb, this immuneACCESS table contains in-frame sequences only and omits some clones. Under half of the omission traces to an unresolved V gene where checked; the cause of the rest is unknown. Here the sample has 120,000 or so clones; around 81% occur a single time. The ten most abundant clones make up 3.5% to 5.5% of the sample. The time point label here, explained by the study, means: baseline before first vaccination. The sample in question was peripheral blood, obtained on day 0 of AZD1222 vaccination. These receptor sequences come from an adult in good health.

This clone has just a few counts. The V gene is TRBV6-2 or TRBV6-3, the J gene TRBJ1-5, with a tentative D call TRBD1 (6 bases). Between the trimmed V and J ends, which lost 6 bases and 0 bases, there was a span of 12 bases. The V gene's germline CDR1 is MNHEY and CDR2 SVGEGT. CDR3 length: 15 amino acids. This CDR3 reads CASSHGQYSNQPQHF. CDR3 DNA: TGTGCCAGCAGCCACGGACAGTATAGCAATCAGCCCCAGCATTTT.

V usage is TRBV12-3 or TRBV12-4 and J usage is TRBJ2-7, with D possibly being TRBD1 or TRBD2 (7 bases each). Trimming took 8 bases from V and 13 from J, leaving 18 bases between them. This CDR3 region has 11 residues. The CDR3 DNA follows: TGTGCCAGCTCCAGGGGGGGGCGCCCCTACTTC. It yields the protein CASSRGGRPYF.

This sequence joins TRBV19 and TRBJ2-3; perhaps TRBD2 as D (6 bases). The CDR3 is 16 amino acids. Germline values: CDR1 LNHDA, CDR2 SQIVND (reference sequence). V gave up 5 bases and J gave up 5 bases, with 20 bases separating them. The CDR3 is CASSLQPTSSVDTQYF. The CDR3 DNA follows: TGTGCCAGTAGTCTCCAACCAACTAGCTCTGTAGATACGCAGTATTTT. Full variable domain (missing parts from reference TRBV19 and TRBJ2-3): DGGITQSPKYLFRKEGQNVTLSCEQNLNHDAMYWYRQDPGQGLRLIYYSQIVNDFQKGDIAEGYSVSREKKESFPLTVTSAQKNPTAFYLCASSLQPTSSVDTQYFGPGTRLTVL.

V usage is TRBV2 and J usage is TRBJ2-3; TRBD2 is a possible D gene (6 bases). The germline gives CDR1 SNHLY, CDR2 FYNNEI. This CDR3 is 15 amino acids long. Trimming removed 8 bases at V and 6 bases at J, with 21 bases between. The CDR3 DNA is TGTGCCAGCCTTCCCCGACTAGTCCAGAGCGATACGCAGTATTTT. Encoded protein: CASLPRLVQSDTQYF.

The sample holds a few counts of this clone. This chain links TRBV27 with TRBJ1-5, with a tentative D call TRBD1 (5 bases). Germline CDR1 is MNHEY and CDR2 is SMNVEV (reference sequence). The CDR3 is 15 amino acids. The germline V and J ends were trimmed by 3 bases and 3 bases, with 12 bases remaining between them. CDR3 protein: CASSFSGAFNQPQHF. CDR3 nucleotide sequence: TGTGCCAGCAGTTTCTCTGGGGCCTTCAATCAGCCCCAGCATTTT.

V gene TRBV5-1 combines with J gene TRBJ1-2; no clear D. CDR3 size: 13 residues. Between the trimmed V and J ends, which lost 0 bases and 4 bases, there was a span of 7 bases. CDR1 is SGHRS, CDR2 YFSETQ, per germline. CDR3 in amino acids: CASSLDRIYGYTF. CDR3 in DNA: TGCGCCAGCAGCTTGGATCGGATCTATGGCTACACCTTC.

V gene TRBV7-8 combines with J gene TRBJ2-2; D uncertain. CDR1 is SGHVS, CDR2 FQNEAQ, per germline. CDR3 length: 15 residues. The V and J ends lost 6 bases and 6 bases respectively, with 17 bases between them. CDR3 protein: CASRRIGPGAGELFF. The CDR3 nucleotides read TGTGCCAGCAGGAGAATCGGCCCCGGCGCCGGGGAGCTGTTTTTT.

The CDR3 here is CASTAGRGPGNTIYF. CDR3 nucleotides: TGTGCCAGTACCGCCGGCAGGGGGCCCGGAAACACCATATATTTT. The chain employs TRBV19 and TRBJ1-3; 8 bases are a match to TRBD1. Trimming at V came to 7 bases and at J to 4 bases, leaving 9 bases not matched to a gene. The CDR3 consists of 15 residues. Germline lookup yields CDR1 LNHDA and CDR2 SQIVND (reference sequence).

The genes are TRBV7-8 and TRBJ2-1, with D maybe TRBD2 (5 bases). CDR3 length: 18 amino acids. CDR1 and CDR2 (germline): SGHVS, FQNEAQ. V lost 2 bases to trimming and J lost 2 bases, with 19 bases between them. CDR3 in amino acids: CASSLTLAGFGPYNEQFF. The CDR3 region has the DNA TGTGCCAGCAGCTTAACGCTAGCCGGGTTTGGACCCTACAATGAGCAGTTCTTC.

In DNA form, the CDR3 reads TGTGCCAGCAGTGACAGTGCGAATCAGCCCCAGCATTTT. Its protein product is CASSDSANQPQHF. The chain combines TRBV21-1 with TRBJ1-5; TRBD1, as called in the table, went unchecked against the DNA. TRBV21-1 is shown as a pseudogene. This CDR3 contains 13 residues.

This rearrangement joins TRBV24-1 to TRBJ1-1; TRBD1 might be the D (6 bases). CDR1 KGHDR and CDR2 SFDVKD come from the germline V gene. The V end lost 5 bases, the J end lost 1 base, and 10 bases lay between the germline ends. The CDR3 covers 14 residues. DNA for the CDR3: TGTGCCACCAGTGGGGGACAAGCGAACACTGAAGCTTTCTTT. It is translated as CATSGGQANTEAFF.

This chain uses TRBV24-1 with TRBJ2-7; TRBD1 is a possible D gene (5 bases). Germline-derived CDR1 and CDR2 are KGHDR and SFDVKD. The ends were cut back, 4 bases at V and 4 bases at J, with 7 bases in the middle. The CDR3 is 12 amino acids. The DNA for the CDR3 is TGTGCCACCAGTGAGCAGGGTTACGAGCAGTACTTC. Translation: CATSEQGYEQYF.

In its sample, this clone was seen a few times. The chain carries TRBV12-3 or TRBV12-4 and TRBJ2-1; no definite D call. The CDR3 totals 13 residues. V dropped 1 base and J dropped 11 bases, with 12 bases sitting between them. CDR3 loop: CASSLVPTKKQFF. The CDR3 coding sequence is TGTGCCAGCAGTTTAGTCCCGACAAAGAAGCAGTTCTTC.

This chain connects TRBV15 to TRBJ2-7, with D unclear. CDR3 length: 15 amino acids. Per the germline V gene, CDR1 is LNHNV and CDR2 is YYDKDF (reference sequence). V was shortened by 1 base and J by 0 bases, with 10 bases between the two germline ends. CDR3 sequence: CATSRAAGRSYEQYF. The CDR3 DNA is TGTGCCACCAGCAGAGCCGCAGGACGCTCCTACGAGCAGTACTTC.

The gene calls are TRBV7-2 and TRBJ1-2; D remains ambiguous. The CDR3 runs 14 residues. CDR1 is SGHTA and CDR2 is FQGNSA in the germline V gene. V lost 4 bases, J lost 0 bases, and 9 bases lay in between. In DNA, the CDR3 is TGTGCCAGCAGCTACGGACCCGCTAACTATGGCTACACCTTC. This gives the protein CASSYGPANYGYTF.

The chain couples TRBV6-2 or TRBV6-3 to TRBJ2-1, with 10 positions matching TRBD2. This CDR3 spans 17 amino acids. V trimming: 4 bases; J trimming: 2 bases; junction bases outside the gene matches: 8. The germline V gene encodes CDR1 MNHEY and CDR2 SVGEGT. For the CDR3, the DNA is TGTGCCAGCAGTTCACCGCGAACTAGCGGGGCCTACAATGAGCAGTTCTTC. This codes for CASSSPRTSGAYNEQFF.

J is TRBJ2-1 and V is TRBV19; 8 positions agree with TRBD1. This CDR3 region has 16 residues. From germline, CDR1 is LNHDA and CDR2 SQIVND (reference sequence). The J segment lost 3 bases and the V segment lost 5 bases, leaving 9 bases of the junction unmatched. This CDR3 reads CASSPSDRGVYNEQFF. CDR3 nucleotides: TGTGCCAGTAGTCCTAGCGACAGGGGCGTCTACAATGAGCAGTTCTTC.

V and J are TRBV5-1 and TRBJ1-4, with 8 bases identical to TRBD1. In germline, CDR1 is SGHRS, CDR2 YFSETQ. V lost 7 bases to trimming and J lost 8 bases; unmatched junction nucleotides: 7. CDR3 length: 13 amino acids. CDR3 bases: TGCGCCAGCTCGGACAGGGTCTCCGAAAAACTGTTTTTT. Residues: CASSDRVSEKLFF.

This chain uses TRBV9 with TRBJ1-1, with D uncertain. This CDR3 comprises 15 residues. Germline assignment: CDR1 SGDLS and CDR2 YYNGEE. V was cut by 0 bases and J by 1 base, with 10 bases left in between. The DNA for the CDR3 is TGTGCCAGCAGCGTAGATAGCGGGAAGAACACTGAAGCTTTCTTT. This encodes CASSVDSGKNTEAFF.

The rearrangement links TRBV7-7 to TRBJ2-5, with a possible D match to TRBD2 (6 bases). CDR3 length: 13 residues. V was trimmed by 5 bases and J by 7 bases, leaving 14 bases between them. Germline lookup yields CDR1 SSHAT and CDR2 FNYEAQ (reference sequence). CDR3 sequence: CASSPREAGTQYF. The CDR3 nucleotides read TGTGCCAGCAGCCCGAGGGAGGCGGGGACCCAGTACTTC.

This chain links TRBV6-6 with TRBJ1-1, with a possible D match to TRBD1 (6 bases). Trimming pared 6 bases from V and 0 bases from J, leaving 11 bases between. Germline values: CDR1 MNHNY, CDR2 SVGAGI (reference sequence). This CDR3 has 14 residues. CDR3 amino acids: CASRGQELNTEAFF. For the CDR3, the DNA is TGTGCCAGCAGGGGACAAGAATTGAACACTGAAGCTTTCTTT.

The J gene is TRBJ2-5, the V gene TRBV27; D assignment may be TRBD1 or TRBD2 (6 bases each). The CDR3 has 14 amino acids. Trimming pared 3 bases from V and 6 bases from J, leaving 14 bases between. Germline-derived CDR1 and CDR2 are MNHEY and SMNVEV (reference sequence). The CDR3 loop reads CASSLPGDKKTQYF. The CDR3 DNA reads TGTGCCAGCAGTTTGCCGGGGGACAAGAAGACCCAGTACTTC.